This T cell receptor beta chain was sequenced during a study of T cells in pancreatic ductal adenocarcinoma (dated by TCRdb to about 2017). Background on the whole study: The work assessed suppressive cells as well as CD8+ T cells infiltrating resected pancreatic ductal adenocarcinoma, measuring their numbers, locations, and properties, in order to shed light on the adaptive T-cell response that occurs naturally.

Reading the germline V gene gives CDR1 SGHTA and CDR2 FQGNSA. At the junction V is shortened by 5 bases and J by 4 bases; bases outside the gene matches: 12. The CDR3 starts with the cysteine, ends with the phenylalanine, and has 16 residues. Only the CDR3 DNA stays, 48 bases, in frame from base 1. A word on this clone: The antigen this receptor binds is unknown. Nothing much larger sits one base from this clone, and base qualities are not available.

Pancreatic ductal adenocarcinoma patients who had undergone surgery without neoadjuvant therapy were selected. Peripheral blood was collected in heparin tubes, and PBMCs were then isolated from the blood with a histopaque density gradient and cryopreserved in around 9.2% DMSO. Genomic DNA was extracted from six or seven PBMC and 9 flash-frozen tumor specimens using the DNeasy Blood and Tissue Kit with Proteinase K and RNase treatment. The immunoSEQ hsTCRB kit was used to amplify TCR beta CDR3 regions from genomic DNA. An Illumina HiSeq system was used for high-throughput TRB CDR3 sequencing. In the authors' own workflow: Sequencing reads were analyzed with the immunoSEQ software, and nonproductive sequences with premature stops or frame-shifts were excluded. Clonality of the repertoire was calculated as one minus Shannon entropy normalized by log2 of the number of unique productive sequences. Imported from immuneACCESS, the table was reduced by TCRdb to in-frame sequences with V and J called. These copies leave out some clones; in studies compared against another copy, an unresolved V gene accounts for under half, and the cause of the remainder is not known. V, J and clone size are those of that table, while D and trimming were read from the DNA. The sample records approximately 19,000 clones, approximately 91% of which are singletons. The top ten constitute about 0.94% of the sample.

Results the study describes overall, beyond this receptor: Since most people with pancreatic cancer show up with disease that cannot be operated on, the resected cohort was biased toward the minority who had early-stage disease. T-cell clonality did not differ significantly between tumor and blood, with mean clonality about 0.112 in tumors and approximately 0.072 in blood. Compared with tumor samples, blood samples had more total productive templates and around 8-fold more unique clonotypes. Comparisons of clonality between tumor and blood may be biased because tumors are enriched in CD45RO+ effector T cells rather than naive T cells, which biases the comparison toward lower diversity.

Rearrangement joined TRBV7-2 to TRBJ1-2; 8 of the junction bases match TRBD1. Material: PBMCs. This sequence originates from a human donor with pancreatic ductal adenocarcinoma. The CDR3 here reads CASSRDRIRVGYGYTF. The DNA is TGTGCCAGCAGCCGGGACAGGATAAGGGTTGGCTATGGCTACACCTTC.